This T cell receptor (beta chain) was captured by sequencing in a study of T cell changes during pregnancy in multiple sclerosis. With 4 bases clipped from V and 5 bases from J, the junction kept 6 bases outside the gene matches. The CDR3 extends over 15 amino acids. Per germline, CDR1 SGHNT and CDR2 YYREEE (reference sequence). TCRdb's copy holds only in-frame clones and misses some; the assay was immunoSEQ multiplex PCR. The sample lists around 78,000 clones, 93% occurring once. The source of this sequence is a female donor with multiple sclerosis, enrolled in a pregnancy study. This chain joins TRBV5-4 and TRBJ2-1; 10 bases map to TRBD1. The sequences come from peripheral blood, collected in the second trimester of pregnancy. The CDR3 loop reads CASSLGTGDNNEQFF. DNA for the CDR3: TGTGCCAGCAGCCTCGGGACAGGGGACAACAATGAGCAGTTCTTC.